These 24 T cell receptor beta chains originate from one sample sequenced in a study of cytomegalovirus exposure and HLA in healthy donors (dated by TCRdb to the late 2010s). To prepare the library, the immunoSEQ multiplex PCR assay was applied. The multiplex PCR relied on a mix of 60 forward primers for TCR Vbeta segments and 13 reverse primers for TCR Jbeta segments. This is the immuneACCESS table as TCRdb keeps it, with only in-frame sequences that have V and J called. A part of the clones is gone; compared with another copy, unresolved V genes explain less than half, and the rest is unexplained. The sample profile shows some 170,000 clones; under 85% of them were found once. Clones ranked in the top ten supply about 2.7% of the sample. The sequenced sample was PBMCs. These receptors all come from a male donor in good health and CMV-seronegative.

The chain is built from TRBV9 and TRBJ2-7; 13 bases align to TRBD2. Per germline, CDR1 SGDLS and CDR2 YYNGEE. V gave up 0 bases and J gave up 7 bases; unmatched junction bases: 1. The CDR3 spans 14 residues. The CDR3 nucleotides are TGTGCCAGCAGCGTAGGGACTAGCGGGAGAGAGCAGTACTTC. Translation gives CASSVGTSGREQYF.

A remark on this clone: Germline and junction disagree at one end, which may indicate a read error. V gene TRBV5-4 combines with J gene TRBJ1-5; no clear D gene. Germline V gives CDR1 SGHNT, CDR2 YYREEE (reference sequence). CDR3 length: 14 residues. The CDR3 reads CASSFSGLNQPQHF. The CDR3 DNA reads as TGTGCCAGCAGCTTCAGCGGTCTCAATCAACCCCAGCATTTT.

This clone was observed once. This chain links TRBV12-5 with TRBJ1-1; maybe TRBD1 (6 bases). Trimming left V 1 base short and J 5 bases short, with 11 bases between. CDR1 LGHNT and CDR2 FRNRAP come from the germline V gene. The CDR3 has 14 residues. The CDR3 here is CASGLEGGRTEAFF. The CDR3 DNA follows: TGTGCTAGTGGTTTGGAGGGGGGGCGAACTGAAGCTTTCTTT.

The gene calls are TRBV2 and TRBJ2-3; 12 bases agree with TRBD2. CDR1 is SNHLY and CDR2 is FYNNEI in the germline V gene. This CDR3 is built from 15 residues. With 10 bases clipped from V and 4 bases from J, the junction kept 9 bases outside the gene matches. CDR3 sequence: CANPPSGGASDTQYF. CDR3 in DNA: TGTGCCAACCCACCTAGCGGGGGGGCCTCAGATACGCAGTATTTT.

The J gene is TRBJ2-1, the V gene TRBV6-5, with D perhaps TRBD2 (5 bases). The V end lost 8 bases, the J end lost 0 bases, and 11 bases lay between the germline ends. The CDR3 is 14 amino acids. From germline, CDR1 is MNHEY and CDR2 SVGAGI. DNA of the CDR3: TGTGCCAGCCTCCCTCGGGACTCCTACAATGAGCAGTTCTTC. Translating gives CASLPRDSYNEQFF.

The CDR3 bases are TGCGCCAGCAGCCTAGGACAGGGCCCAACTAATGAAAAACTGTTTTTT. Protein product: CASSLGQGPTNEKLFF. V gene TRBV4-1 combines with J gene TRBJ1-4, with TRBD1 matching 8 bases. Germline loops: CDR1 MGHRA, CDR2 YSYEKL. The V and J ends lost 4 bases and 0 bases, in that order; junction bases with no gene match: 4. The CDR3 is 16 amino acids.

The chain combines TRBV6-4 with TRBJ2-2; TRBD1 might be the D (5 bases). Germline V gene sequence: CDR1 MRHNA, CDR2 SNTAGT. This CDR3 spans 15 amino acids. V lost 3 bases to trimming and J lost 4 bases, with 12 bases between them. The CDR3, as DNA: TGTGCCAGCAGTGAAAGGGGCGCGAGCACCGGGGAGCTGTTTTTT. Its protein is CASSERGASTGELFF.

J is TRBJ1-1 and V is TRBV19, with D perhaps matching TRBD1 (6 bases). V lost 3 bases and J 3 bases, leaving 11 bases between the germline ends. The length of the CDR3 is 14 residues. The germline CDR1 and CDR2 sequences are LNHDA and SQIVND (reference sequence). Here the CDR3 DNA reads TGTGCCAGTAGTATTGTGGGGGCGGACACTGAAGCTTTCTTT. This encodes CASSIVGADTEAFF.

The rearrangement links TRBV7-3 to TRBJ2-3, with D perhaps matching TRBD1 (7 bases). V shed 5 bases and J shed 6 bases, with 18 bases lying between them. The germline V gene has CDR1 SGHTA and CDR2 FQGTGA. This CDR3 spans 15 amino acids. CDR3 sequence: CASSPQGGPADTQYF. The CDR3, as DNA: TGTGCCAGCAGCCCTCAGGGGGGCCCGGCCGATACGCAGTATTTT. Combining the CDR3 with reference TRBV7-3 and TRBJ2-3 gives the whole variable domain GAGVSQTPSNKVTEKGKYVELRCDPISGHTALYWYRQSLGQGPEFLIYFQGTGAADDSGLPNDRFFAVRPEGSVSTLKIQRTERGDSAVYLCASSPQGGPADTQYFGPGTRLTVL.

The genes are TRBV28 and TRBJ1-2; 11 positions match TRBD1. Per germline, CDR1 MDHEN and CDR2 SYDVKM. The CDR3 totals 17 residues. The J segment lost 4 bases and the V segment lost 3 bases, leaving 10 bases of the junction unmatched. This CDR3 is CASSFGTSGQGVYGYTF. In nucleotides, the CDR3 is TGTGCCAGCAGTTTCGGAACTTCGGGACAGGGGGTCTATGGCTACACCTTC.

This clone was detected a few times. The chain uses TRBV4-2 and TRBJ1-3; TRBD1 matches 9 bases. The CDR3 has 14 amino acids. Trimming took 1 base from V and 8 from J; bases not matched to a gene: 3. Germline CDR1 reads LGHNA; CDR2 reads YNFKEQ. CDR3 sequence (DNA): TGTGCCAGCAGCCAAGGGACAGGGGAGGACACCATATATTTT. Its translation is CASSQGTGEDTIYF.

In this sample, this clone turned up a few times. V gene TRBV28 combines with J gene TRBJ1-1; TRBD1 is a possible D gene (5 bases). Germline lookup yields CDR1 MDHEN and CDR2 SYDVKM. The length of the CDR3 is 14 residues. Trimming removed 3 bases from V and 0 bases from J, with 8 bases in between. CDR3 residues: CASSFRALNTEAFF. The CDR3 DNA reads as TGTGCCAGCAGTTTCAGGGCCTTGAACACTGAAGCTTTCTTT.

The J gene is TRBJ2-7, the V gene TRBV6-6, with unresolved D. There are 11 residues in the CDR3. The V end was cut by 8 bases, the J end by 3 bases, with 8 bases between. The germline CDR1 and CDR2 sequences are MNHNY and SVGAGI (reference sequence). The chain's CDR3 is CASRAFYEQYF. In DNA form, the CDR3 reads TGTGCCAGCCGAGCCTTCTACGAGCAGTACTTC.

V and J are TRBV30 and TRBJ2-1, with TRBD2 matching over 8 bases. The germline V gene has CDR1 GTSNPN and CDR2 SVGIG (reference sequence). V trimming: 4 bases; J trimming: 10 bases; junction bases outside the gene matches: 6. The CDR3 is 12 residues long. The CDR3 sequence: CAWIAGGPEQFF. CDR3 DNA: TGTGCCTGGATTGCGGGAGGTCCCGAGCAGTTCTTC.

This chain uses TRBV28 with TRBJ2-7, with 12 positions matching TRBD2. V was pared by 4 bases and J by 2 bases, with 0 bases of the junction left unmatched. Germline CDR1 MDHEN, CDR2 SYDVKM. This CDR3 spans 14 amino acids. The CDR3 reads CASSSSGRAYEQYF. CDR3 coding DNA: TGTGCCAGCAGTTCTAGCGGGAGGGCCTACGAGCAGTACTTC.

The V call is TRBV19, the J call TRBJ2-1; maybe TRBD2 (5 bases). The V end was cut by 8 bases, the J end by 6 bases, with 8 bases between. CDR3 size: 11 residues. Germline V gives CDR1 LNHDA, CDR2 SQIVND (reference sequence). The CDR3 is CASGEGNEQFF. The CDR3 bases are TGTGCCAGTGGTGAGGGCAATGAGCAGTTCTTC.

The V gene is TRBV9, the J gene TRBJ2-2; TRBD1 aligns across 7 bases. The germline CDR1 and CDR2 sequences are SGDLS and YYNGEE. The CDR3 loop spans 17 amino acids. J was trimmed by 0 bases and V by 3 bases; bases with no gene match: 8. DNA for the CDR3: TGTGCCAGCAGCGGGAAAGGGACAGCCTCGAACACCGGGGAGCTGTTTTTT. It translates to CASSGKGTASNTGELFF.

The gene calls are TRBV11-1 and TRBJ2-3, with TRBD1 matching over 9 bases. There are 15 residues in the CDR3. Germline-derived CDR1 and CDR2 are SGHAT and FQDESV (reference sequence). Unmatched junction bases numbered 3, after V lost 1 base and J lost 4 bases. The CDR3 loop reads CASSLGDRAADTQYF. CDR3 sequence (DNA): TGTGCCAGCAGCTTAGGGGACAGGGCGGCAGATACGCAGTATTTT.

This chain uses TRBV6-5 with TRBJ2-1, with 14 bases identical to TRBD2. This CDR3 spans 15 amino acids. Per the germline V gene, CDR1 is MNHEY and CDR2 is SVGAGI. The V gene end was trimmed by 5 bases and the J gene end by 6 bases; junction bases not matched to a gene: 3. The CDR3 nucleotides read TGTGCCAGCAGTAGACTAGCGGGGGGGCTCAATGAGCAGTTCTTC. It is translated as CASSRLAGGLNEQFF.

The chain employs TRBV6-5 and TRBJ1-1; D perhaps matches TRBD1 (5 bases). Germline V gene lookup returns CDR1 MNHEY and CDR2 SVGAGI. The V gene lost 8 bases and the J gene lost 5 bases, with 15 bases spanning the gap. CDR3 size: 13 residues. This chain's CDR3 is CASFGQGTTEAFF. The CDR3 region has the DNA TGTGCCAGCTTCGGGCAGGGCACTACTGAAGCTTTCTTT.

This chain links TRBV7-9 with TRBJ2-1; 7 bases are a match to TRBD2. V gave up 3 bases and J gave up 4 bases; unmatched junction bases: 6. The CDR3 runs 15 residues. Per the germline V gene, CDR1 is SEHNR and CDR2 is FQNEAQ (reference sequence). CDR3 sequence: CASSFVLAEYNEQFF. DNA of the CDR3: TGTGCCAGCAGCTTTGTCCTAGCGGAGTACAATGAGCAGTTCTTC.

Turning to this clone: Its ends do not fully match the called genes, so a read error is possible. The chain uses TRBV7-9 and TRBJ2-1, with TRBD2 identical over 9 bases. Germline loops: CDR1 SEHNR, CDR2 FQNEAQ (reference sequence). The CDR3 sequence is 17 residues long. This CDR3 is CSSSLARRLADYNEQFF. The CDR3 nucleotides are TGTTCCAGCAGCTTAGCGCGTCGACTAGCGGACTACAATGAGCAGTTCTTC.

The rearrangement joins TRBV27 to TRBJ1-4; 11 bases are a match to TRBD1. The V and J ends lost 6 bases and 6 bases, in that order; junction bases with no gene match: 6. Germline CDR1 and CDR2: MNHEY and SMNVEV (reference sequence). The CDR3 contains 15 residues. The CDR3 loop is CASSTPGQGDEKLFF. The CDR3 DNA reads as TGTGCCAGCAGCACACCGGGACAGGGGGATGAAAAACTGTTTTTT.

CDR3: CASSLGSSGRETQYF. The CDR3 DNA reads TGTGCCAGTAGTCTGGGCTCTAGCGGGAGGGAGACCCAGTACTTC. The rearrangement joins TRBV19 to TRBJ2-5; 11 bases agree with TRBD2. V shed 5 bases, J shed 5 bases, and the junction held 7 bases outside the gene matches. CDR3 length: 15 amino acids. Germline V CDR1 and CDR2: LNHDA, SQIVND (reference sequence). The variable domain in full, completed from reference TRBV19 and TRBJ2-5, reads DGGITQSPKYLFRKEGQNVTLSCEQNLNHDAMYWYRQDPGQGLRLIYYSQIVNDFQKGDIAEGYSVSREKKESFPLTVTSAQKNPTAFYLCASSLGSSGRETQYFGPGTRLLVL.